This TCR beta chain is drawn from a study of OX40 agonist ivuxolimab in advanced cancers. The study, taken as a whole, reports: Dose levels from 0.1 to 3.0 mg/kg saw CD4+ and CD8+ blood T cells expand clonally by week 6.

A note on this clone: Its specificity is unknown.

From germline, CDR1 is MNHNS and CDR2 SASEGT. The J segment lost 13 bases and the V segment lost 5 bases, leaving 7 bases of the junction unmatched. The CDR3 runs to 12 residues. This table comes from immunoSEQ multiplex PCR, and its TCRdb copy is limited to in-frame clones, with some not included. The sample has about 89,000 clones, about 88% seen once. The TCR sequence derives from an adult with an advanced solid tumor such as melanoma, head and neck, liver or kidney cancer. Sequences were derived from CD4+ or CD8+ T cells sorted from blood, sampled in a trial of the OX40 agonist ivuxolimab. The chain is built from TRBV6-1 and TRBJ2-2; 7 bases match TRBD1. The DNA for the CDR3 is TGTGCCAGCAGTCCTGGGGACAGCGGGCTGTTTTTT. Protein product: CASSPGDSGLFF.